This T cell receptor (beta chain) was sequenced for a study of shared clonotypes between healthy human individuals (dated by TCRdb to 2018 to 2021). Regarding the study in general: Three men and two women, aged 18 to 49 years, made up the cohort. For each donor, CD4 naive and CD4 memory were each given three plates, CD8 naive was given two plates, and CD8 memory was given one plate. Libraries were prepared and TCR repertoires were sequenced by different laboratories using diverse techniques, in order to increase sequencing depth and limit assay-specific biases. Each donor's leukapheresis produced roughly between about 0.85 and 10 billion PBMCs. To estimate repertoire size and how much clonotypes are shared between individuals, the study performed deep sequencing of blood TCR repertoires from five healthy adults. Paper-wide results and their limitations: Rarefaction of sorted-subset datasets indicated incomplete sequencing despite the large sequencing depth. Larger estimated clonotype richness was generally found for naive subsets than for memory subsets. Approximately 5% of naive CD4, 3.5% of naive CD8, 2.3% of memory CD4, and less than 0.45% of memory CD8 clonotypes were shared across several donors. Pairwise subsampling led to the expectation that sequencing depth would affect the degree of clonotype sharing among donors. Only blood was sampled, and tissue TCR repertoires likely differ from those in blood. Because the study included a small number of donors, the genetic and exposure-history diversity represented was limited. Clonotypes shared by all four sorted-subset donors showed higher generation probabilities than non-shared clonotypes.

Cut back by 5 bases and 1 base, the V and J ends lie 9 bases apart. Counted from cysteine to phenylalanine, this CDR3 has 13 amino acids. Only CDR3 DNA is held: 39 bases, read in frame from base 1. From the germline V gene, CDR1 is SGHRS and CDR2 is YFSETQ. Using the deep immunoSEQ assay, TCR CDR3 regions were amplified from genomic DNA by multiplex PCR. Genomic DNA extracted from each cell subset was distributed evenly over all wells of several immunoSEQ 96-well plates, and each plate served as one replicate. For sorted subsets, about 200 ng genomic DNA, equal to 25,000 to 35,000 T cell genomes, was loaded into each replicate PCR. Purified libraries were measured with a Qubit 3.0 fluorometer, size-checked on a Bioanalyzer 2100, and measured again with the KAPA Library Quantification kit. Every immunoSEQ 96-well plate was sequenced on a separate single-read 150-cycle Illumina NextSeq 550 flow cell. The published analysis was carried out like this. The immunoSEQ output contained only junctional sequences without quality scores, so filtering could not match that applied to full-length reads. Sequences were annotated with PyIR, a Python wrapper for IgBLAST v1.9, and V/J genes and CDR3 were assigned using IMGT germline references. Reads were filtered out if the reads had weak V/J assignments (E-value above 1e-6), no CDR3, stop codons, out-of-frame junctions, or ambiguous translated residues. V3J clonotypes were defined as sequences sharing the same inferred V gene, J gene, and CDR3 amino acid sequence. Percentage overlap between repertoires was computed as shared unique clonotypes divided by the size of the smaller repertoire. Repertoire richness was assessed with RTK rarefaction, the Chao1 estimator, and Recon v2.1 estimates of unobserved clonotypes. Generation probabilities were computed with OLGA for all TCRbeta clonotypes obtained by the gDNA method from four donors. TCRdb re-hosts the immuneACCESS table, in-frame sequences only. Its copies lack some clones; in the studies checked, an unresolved V gene accounts for under half of them, and the cause for the rest is not known. From that table come the V and J calls and clone size; the DNA was used to work out D and trimming. The sample includes millions of clones, with approximately 95% observed a single time. In total, the top ten clones hold approximately 0.4% of the sample.

Donors were healthy HIV-negative adults with no recently reported acute infections or vaccinations. All donors were Caucasian adults living in Nashville, Tennessee, USA. CD4+ T cells were enriched by magnetic negative selection; naive cells were then positively selected on CD45RA, and the negative fraction formed the memory subset. Blood was obtained by leukapheresis, after which PBMCs were separated by Ficoll-Histopaque density gradient centrifugation and cryopreserved in liquid nitrogen vapor phase. Analytical flow cytometry was used to check the purity and quantity of each magnetically sorted T cell population. From each sorted fraction, genomic DNA was isolated and quantified by UV absorbance on a Nanodrop 2000c. For this clone: Its antigen is currently not known. Base qualities are not provided; no much larger clone lies one nucleotide away.

This TCR was recovered from a man aged 18 to 29 in good health. Some clones in this sample may be carry-over from other donors' samples. This receptor chain uses TRBV5-1 and TRBJ2-5, with no reliable assignment of the D segment. The sequencing input was naive CD4+ T cells from PBMCs. Reading the label with the study, this specimen's cell subset or site is: CD45RA+ positively selected. The DNA sequence is as follows: TGCGCCAGCAGGTCGTCCAGCCAAGAGACCCAGTACTTC. It translates to CASRSSSQETQYF.